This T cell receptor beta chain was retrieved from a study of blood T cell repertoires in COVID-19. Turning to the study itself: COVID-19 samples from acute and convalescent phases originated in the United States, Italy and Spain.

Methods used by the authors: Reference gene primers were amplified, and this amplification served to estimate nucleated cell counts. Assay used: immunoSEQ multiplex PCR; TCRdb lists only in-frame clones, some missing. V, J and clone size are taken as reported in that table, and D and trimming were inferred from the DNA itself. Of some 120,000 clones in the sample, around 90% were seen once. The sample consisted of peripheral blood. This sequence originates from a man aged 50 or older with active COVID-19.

The CDR3 region has the DNA TGTGCCAGTAGTACAGGGGGAAATTCACCCCTCCACTTT. Its protein is CASSTGGNSPLHF. The chain is built from TRBV19 and TRBJ1-6, with TRBD1 matching 7 bases. CDR1 is LNHDA, CDR2 SQIVND, per germline (reference sequence). The CDR3 length is 13 residues. With V trimmed by 4 bases and J by 7 bases, 1 base remained unmatched.